Detailed here is one TCR beta chain. Its antigen is currently unknown. These data come from a study of OX40 agonist ivuxolimab in advanced cancers. Study-wide results and limits: At 0.1 to 3.0 mg/kg, CD4+ and CD8+ blood T cells expanded clonally by week 6. Partial responders receiving 0.1-3.0 mg/kg showed among the lowest clonal expansion.

TCRdb keeps only in-frame clones here, not all; method: immunoSEQ multiplex PCR. Of 60,000 to 65,000 clones listed, 85% to 90% are singletons. V dropped 3 bases and J dropped 3 bases, with 15 bases sitting between them. The CDR3 runs 15 residues. Per the germline V gene, CDR1 is MNHNS and CDR2 is SASEGT. The chain couples TRBV6-1 to TRBJ2-7; D is possibly TRBD1 (5 bases). The sequenced sample was CD4+ or CD8+ T cells sorted from blood, obtained in a trial of the OX40 agonist ivuxolimab. The clonotype originates from an adult with an advanced solid tumor such as melanoma, head and neck, liver or kidney cancer. Here the CDR3 DNA reads TGTGCCAGCAGTGATAGTTCAGGGATAATCTACGAGCAGTACTTC. It specifies CASSDSSGIIYEQYF.